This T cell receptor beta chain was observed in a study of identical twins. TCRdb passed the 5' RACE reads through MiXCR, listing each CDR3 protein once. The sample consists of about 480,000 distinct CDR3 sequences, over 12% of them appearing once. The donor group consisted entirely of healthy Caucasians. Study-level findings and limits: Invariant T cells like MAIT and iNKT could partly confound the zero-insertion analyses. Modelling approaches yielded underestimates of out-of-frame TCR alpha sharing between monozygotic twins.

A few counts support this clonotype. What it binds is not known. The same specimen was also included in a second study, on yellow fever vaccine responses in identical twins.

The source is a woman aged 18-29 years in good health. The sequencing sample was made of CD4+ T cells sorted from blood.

CDR3 protein: CASSSLPLAGTDTQYF. CDR3 bases: TGTGCCAGCAGCTCCCTCCCCCTGGCAGGCACAGATACGCAGTATTTT. The rearrangement joins TRBV7-8 to TRBJ2-3; D not resolved. V was cut by 4 bases and J by 1 base, with 15 bases left in between. Germline V gives CDR1 SGHVS, CDR2 FQNEAQ. CDR3 size: 16 residues.